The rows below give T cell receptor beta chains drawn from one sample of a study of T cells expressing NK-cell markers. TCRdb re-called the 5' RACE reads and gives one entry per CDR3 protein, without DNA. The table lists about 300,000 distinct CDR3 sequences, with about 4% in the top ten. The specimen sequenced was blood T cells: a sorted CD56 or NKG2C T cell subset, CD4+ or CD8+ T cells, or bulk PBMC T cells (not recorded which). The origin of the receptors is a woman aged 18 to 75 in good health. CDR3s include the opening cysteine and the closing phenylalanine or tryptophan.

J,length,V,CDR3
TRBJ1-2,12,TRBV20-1,CSASGRNYGYTF
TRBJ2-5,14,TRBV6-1,CAKNSGKPQETQYF
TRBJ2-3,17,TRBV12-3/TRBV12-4,CASSLFGVSRGTDTQYF
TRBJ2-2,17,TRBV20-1,CSARDLSAHTNTGELFF
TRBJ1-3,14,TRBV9,CASSPQGSRNTIYF
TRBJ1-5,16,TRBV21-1,CASSKIGRGYNQPQHF
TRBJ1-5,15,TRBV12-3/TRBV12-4,CASSLRGQGDQPQHF
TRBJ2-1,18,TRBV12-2,CASRAGQGVVSEYNEQFF
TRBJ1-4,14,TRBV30,CAWSSGQKNEKLFF
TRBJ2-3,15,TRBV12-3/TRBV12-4,CASSPDRVNTDTQYF
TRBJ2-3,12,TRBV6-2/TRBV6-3,CASSPIRDTQYF
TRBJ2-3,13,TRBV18,CASSFGLEDTQYF
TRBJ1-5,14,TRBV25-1,CASSGGYSNQPQHF
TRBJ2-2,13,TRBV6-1,CASSETGVGELFF
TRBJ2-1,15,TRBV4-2,CASSQEGGSNNEQFF
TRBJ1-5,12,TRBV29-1,CSVGDRNQPQHF
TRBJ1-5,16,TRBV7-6,CASSPYRQKINQPQHF
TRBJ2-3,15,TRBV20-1,CSARGGGIRADTQYF
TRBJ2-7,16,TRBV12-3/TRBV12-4,CASSPTGTGFSYEQYF
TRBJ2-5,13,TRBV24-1,CATSVNSGETQYF
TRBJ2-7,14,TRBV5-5,CASSLEANRYEQYF
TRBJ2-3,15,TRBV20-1,CSYRLPERYTDTQYF
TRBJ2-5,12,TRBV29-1,CSVARAGETQYF
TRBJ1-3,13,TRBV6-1,CASSEKGGNTIYF
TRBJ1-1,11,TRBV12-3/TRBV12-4,CASSPNTEAFF
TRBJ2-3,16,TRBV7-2,CASSQSAGQGQDTQYF
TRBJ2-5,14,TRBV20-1,CSAPTSGNIGTQYF
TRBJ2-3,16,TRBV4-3,CASSQVLAGDPDTQYF
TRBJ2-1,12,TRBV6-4,CASSDSTPEQFF
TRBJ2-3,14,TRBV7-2,CASSPRTNTDTRYF
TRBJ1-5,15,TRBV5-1,CASSWDGLPNQPQHF
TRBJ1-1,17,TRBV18,CASSSIRGREVNTEAFF
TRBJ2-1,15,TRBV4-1,CASSQDPGQGREQFF
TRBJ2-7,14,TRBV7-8,CASSLVGLEYEQYF
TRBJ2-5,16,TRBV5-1,CASSLRLAGGQETQYF
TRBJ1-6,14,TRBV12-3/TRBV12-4,CASSSGFYNSPLHF
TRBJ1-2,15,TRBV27,CASSATGQGVGGYTF